Described below is a single T cell receptor (beta chain) sequence and its context. In the source study's methods: Estimates of nucleated cell counts were drawn from the amplification of reference gene primers. The assay was immunoSEQ multiplex PCR, and TCRdb's table has in-frame clones only and misses some. V and J calls plus clone size are reproduced from that table; the DNA served to infer D and trimming. The data show 200,000 to 300,000 clones, with about nine tenths seen just once and around 7.2% held by the top ten. This sample is part of a study of blood T cell repertoires in COVID-19. Study in general: Specimens from acute and convalescent COVID-19 originated in the United States, Italy and Spain. In each case, the material was cDNA or gDNA derived from T cells, B-cell-depleted T cells, or PBMCs.

Per the germline V gene, CDR1 is LNHDA and CDR2 is SQIVND (reference sequence). V gave up 8 bases and J gave up 13 bases, with 15 bases separating them. The CDR3 contains 11 residues. The receptor's source is a man in his 60s who had recovered from COVID-19. The chain combines TRBV19 with TRBJ2-1; D call uncertain. The sequencing input was peripheral blood. This CDR3 is CASPPRQVQFF. CDR3 DNA: TGTGCCAGTCCCCCACGGCAGGTACAGTTCTTC.